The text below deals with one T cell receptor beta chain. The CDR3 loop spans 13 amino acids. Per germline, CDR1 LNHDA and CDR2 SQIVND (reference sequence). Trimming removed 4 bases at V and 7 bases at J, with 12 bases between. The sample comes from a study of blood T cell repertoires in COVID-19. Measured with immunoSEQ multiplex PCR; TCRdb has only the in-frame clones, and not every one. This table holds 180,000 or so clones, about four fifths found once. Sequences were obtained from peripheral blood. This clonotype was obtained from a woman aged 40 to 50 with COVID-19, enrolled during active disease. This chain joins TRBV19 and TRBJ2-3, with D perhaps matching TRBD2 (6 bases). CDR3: CASSTQTRNTQYF. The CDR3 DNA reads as TGTGCCAGTAGTACCCAGACTAGGAATACGCAGTATTTT.